One sample yielded the 6 T cell receptor beta chains listed below, sequenced in a study of T-cell memory formation after mild COVID-19 (TCRdb year 2021). Libraries came from 5' RACE. The instrument given in TCRdb is Illumina NovaSeq 6000. TCRdb took the public reads, trimmed them with fastp at Q25, ran MiXCR for clone calling and kept in-frame beta chains. One record per CDR3 amino acid sequence lists the most common genes and DNA. Within this sample are about half a million distinct CDR3 sequences, with about 20% of them counted one time only. The ten largest make up 9% to 15% of the sample. The sample comprised PBMCs or a T cell subset sorted from them (not recorded which). These receptors all come from an adult woman who had mild COVID-19 (a few samples of this study predate the infection). The sample titles of this study are shuffled in the database, so cell type and time point are left out; the donor was told from shared clones.

This clonotype was counted a few times. The rearrangement uses TRBV21-1 and TRBJ1-1. TRBV21-1 is shown as a pseudogene. The CDR3 extends over 9 amino acids. CDR3: CAWDTEAFF. In DNA, the CDR3 is TGTGCCTGGGACACTGAAGCTTTCTTT.

There are a few counts of this clonotype. This sequence joins TRBV7-6 and TRBJ2-5; D gene ambiguous. Germline CDR1 and CDR2: SGHVS and FNYEAQ. CDR3 length: 12 amino acids. V dropped 7 bases and J dropped 7 bases, with 13 bases sitting between them. CDR3 in amino acids: CASKDRGVTQYF. The CDR3 DNA reads as TGTGCCAGCAAGGATCGCGGTGTGACCCAGTACTTC.

This clonotype has a handful of counts. The CDR3 sequence is CASLSGFTDEQYF. CDR3 sequence (DNA): TGTGCCAGCCTAAGCGGGTTTACGGACGAGCAGTACTTC. This sequence joins TRBV12-3 or TRBV12-4 and TRBJ2-7, with a weak D call TRBD2 (6 bases). This CDR3 spans 13 amino acids. Trimming removed 8 bases from V and 5 bases from J, with 16 bases in between.

The sample holds a few counts of this clonotype. This rearrangement joins TRBV7-9 to TRBJ2-7; a possible D gene is TRBD2 (6 bases). The CDR3 sequence is 13 residues long. Germline V gene data show CDR1 as SEHNR and CDR2 as FQNEAQ (reference sequence). The V and J ends lost 5 bases and 2 bases respectively, with 10 bases between them. CDR3 region: CASSRDWAYEQYF. CDR3 bases: TGTGCCAGCAGCCGGGACTGGGCCTACGAGCAGTACTTC.

This sequence joins TRBV3-1 and TRBJ2-5; D uncertain. CDR3 length: 17 amino acids. V was cut by 4 bases and J by 1 base, with 19 bases left in between. Germline loops: CDR1 LGHDT, CDR2 YNNKEL (reference sequence). Here the CDR3 reads CASSLRLGLRSQETQYF. The DNA of the CDR3 is TGTGCCAGCAGCCTGCGGTTGGGCCTTCGGTCCCAAGAGACCCAGTACTTC.

The genes are TRBV11-3 and TRBJ2-1; TRBD1 matches 7 bases. V shed 5 bases, J shed 6 bases, and the junction held 7 bases outside the gene matches. This CDR3 has 14 residues. Germline lookup yields CDR1 SGHNT and CDR2 YENEEA. CDR3 bases: TGTGCCAGCAGCAGCACCAACAGGGGCAATGAGCAGTTCTTC. This encodes CASSSTNRGNEQFF.